This T cell receptor beta chain appears in the sequencing data of a study of glioma-infiltrating T cells after dendritic cell vaccination. Selection required adequate fresh-frozen tumor tissue plus more than two years' survival data. With 3 bases clipped from V and 2 bases from J, the junction kept 2 bases outside the gene matches. The germline CDR1 and CDR2 sequences are LNHDA and SQIVND (reference sequence). This CDR3 contains 14 residues. Some clones are missing from TCRdb's copy, which holds only in-frame ones; the method was immunoSEQ multiplex PCR. The repertoire holds tens of thousands of clones, with more than 75% as singletons.

The genes are TRBV19 and TRBJ2-5; 8 bases are shared with TRBD2. This TCR was sampled from a human donor with glioblastoma. The material was blood, obtained before dendritic cell vaccination. CDR3 amino acids: CASSIQRGQETQYF. Written as DNA, the CDR3 is TGTGCCAGTAGTATTCAGCGGGGGCAAGAGACCCAGTACTTC.